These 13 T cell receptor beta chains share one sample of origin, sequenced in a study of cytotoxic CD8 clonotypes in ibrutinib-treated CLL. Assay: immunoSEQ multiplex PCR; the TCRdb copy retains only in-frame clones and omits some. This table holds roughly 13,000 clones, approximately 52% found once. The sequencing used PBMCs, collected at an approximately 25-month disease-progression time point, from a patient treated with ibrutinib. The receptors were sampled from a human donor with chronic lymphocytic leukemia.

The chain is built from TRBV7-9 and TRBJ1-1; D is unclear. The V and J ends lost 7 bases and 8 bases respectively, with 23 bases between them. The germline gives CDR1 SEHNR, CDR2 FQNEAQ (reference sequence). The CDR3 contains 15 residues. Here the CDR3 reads CASTSVLKSPAEAFF. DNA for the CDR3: TGTGCCAGCACCTCGGTTTTAAAGAGCCCGGCGGAAGCTTTCTTT.

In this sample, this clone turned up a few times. CDR3 amino acids: CASSFRSNYGYTF. In nucleotides, the CDR3 is TGTGCCAGCAGTTTTCGGTCTAACTATGGCTACACCTTC. The chain has TRBV27 and TRBJ1-2; D uncertain. The V gene lost 3 bases and the J gene lost 0 bases, with 5 bases spanning the gap. Germline V CDR1 and CDR2: MNHEY, SMNVEV (reference sequence). The CDR3 is made up of 13 amino acids.

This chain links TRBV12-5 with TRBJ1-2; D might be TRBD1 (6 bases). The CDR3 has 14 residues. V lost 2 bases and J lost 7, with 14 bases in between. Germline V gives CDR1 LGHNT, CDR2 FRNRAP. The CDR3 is CASGLMGALGGYTF. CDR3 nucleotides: TGTGCTAGTGGTTTGATGGGGGCTCTTGGTGGCTACACCTTC. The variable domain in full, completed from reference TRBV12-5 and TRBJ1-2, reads DARVTQTPRHKVTEMGQEVTMRCQPILGHNTVFWYRQTMMQGLELLAYFRNRAPLDDSGMPKDRFSAEMPDATLATLKIQPSEPRDSAVYFCASGLMGALGGYTFGSGTRLTVV.

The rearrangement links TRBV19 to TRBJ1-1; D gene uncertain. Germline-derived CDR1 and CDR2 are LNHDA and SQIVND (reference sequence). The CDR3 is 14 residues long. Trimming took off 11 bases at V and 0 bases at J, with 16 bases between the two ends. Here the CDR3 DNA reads TGTGCCGGACGGGCCTCCCCCCTGAACACTGAAGCTTTCTTT. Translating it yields CAGRASPLNTEAFF.

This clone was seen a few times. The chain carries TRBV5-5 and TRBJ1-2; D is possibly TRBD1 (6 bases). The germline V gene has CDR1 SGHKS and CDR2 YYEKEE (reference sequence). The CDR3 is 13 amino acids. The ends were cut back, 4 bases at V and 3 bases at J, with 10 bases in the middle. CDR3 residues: CASSVGGDYGYTF. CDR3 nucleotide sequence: TGTGCCAGCAGCGTAGGGGGAGACTATGGCTACACCTTC.

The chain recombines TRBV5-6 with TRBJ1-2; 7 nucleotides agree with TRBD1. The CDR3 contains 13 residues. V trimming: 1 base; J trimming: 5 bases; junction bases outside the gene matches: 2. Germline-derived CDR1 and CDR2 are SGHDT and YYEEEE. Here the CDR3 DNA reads TGTGCCAGCAGCTTGCCAGGGGGATATGGCTACACCTTC. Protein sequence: CASSLPGGYGYTF.

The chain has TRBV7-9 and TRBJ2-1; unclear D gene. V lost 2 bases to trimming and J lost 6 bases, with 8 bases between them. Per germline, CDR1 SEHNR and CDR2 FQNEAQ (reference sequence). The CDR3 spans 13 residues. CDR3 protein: CASSLWGSNEQFF. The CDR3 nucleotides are TGTGCCAGCAGCTTATGGGGATCCAATGAGCAGTTCTTC. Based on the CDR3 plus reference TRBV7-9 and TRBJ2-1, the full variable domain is DTGVSQNPRHKITKRGQNVTFRCDPISEHNRLYWYRQTLGQGPEFLTYFQNEAQLEKSRLLSDRFSAERPKGSFSTLEIQRTEQGDSAMYLCASSLWGSNEQFFGPGTRLTVL.

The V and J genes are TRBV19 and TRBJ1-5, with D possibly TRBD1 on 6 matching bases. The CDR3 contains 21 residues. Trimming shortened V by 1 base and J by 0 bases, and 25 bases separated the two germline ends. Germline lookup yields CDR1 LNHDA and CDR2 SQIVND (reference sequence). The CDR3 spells CASSIGRFAAGTPLSNQPQHF. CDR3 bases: TGTGCCAGTAGTATAGGTCGTTTCGCGGCAGGGACACCCCTTAGCAATCAGCCCCAGCATTTT.

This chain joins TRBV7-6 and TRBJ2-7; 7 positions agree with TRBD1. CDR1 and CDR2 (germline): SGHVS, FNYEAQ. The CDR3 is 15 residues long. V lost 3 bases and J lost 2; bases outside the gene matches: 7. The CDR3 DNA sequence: TGTGCCAGCAGCTTTAGGGACAGCAGAACCTACGAGCAGTACTTC. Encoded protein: CASSFRDSRTYEQYF.

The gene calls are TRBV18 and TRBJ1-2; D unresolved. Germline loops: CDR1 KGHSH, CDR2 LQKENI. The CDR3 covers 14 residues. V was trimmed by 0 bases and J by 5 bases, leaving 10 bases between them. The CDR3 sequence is CASSPPSIPYGYTF. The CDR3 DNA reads TGTGCCAGCTCACCACCCTCAATCCCTTATGGCTACACCTTC.

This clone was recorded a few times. Written as DNA, the CDR3 is TGTGCCAGCAGCCTAGCAGGCACCGGGGAGCTGTTTTTT. Residues: CASSLAGTGELFF. The gene calls are TRBV5-4 and TRBJ2-2; a weak D match, TRBD2 (5 bases). The CDR3 totals 13 residues. The V gene's germline CDR1 is SGHNT and CDR2 YYREEE (reference sequence). V lost 4 bases and J lost 4, with 8 bases in between.

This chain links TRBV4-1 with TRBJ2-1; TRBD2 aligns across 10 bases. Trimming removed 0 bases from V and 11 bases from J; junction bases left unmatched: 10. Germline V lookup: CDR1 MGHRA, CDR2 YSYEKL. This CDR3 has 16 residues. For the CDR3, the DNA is TGCGCCAGCAGCCAAGAGTGGCTAGCGGGGGAGAGGCAGCAGTTCTTC. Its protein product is CASSQEWLAGERQQFF.

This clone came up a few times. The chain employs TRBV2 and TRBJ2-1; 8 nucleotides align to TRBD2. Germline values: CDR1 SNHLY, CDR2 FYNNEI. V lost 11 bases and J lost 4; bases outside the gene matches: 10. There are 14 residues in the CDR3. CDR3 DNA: TGTGCCTTCTCGCGGGGGGTCGCGTACAATGAGCAGTTCTTC. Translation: CAFSRGVAYNEQFF.